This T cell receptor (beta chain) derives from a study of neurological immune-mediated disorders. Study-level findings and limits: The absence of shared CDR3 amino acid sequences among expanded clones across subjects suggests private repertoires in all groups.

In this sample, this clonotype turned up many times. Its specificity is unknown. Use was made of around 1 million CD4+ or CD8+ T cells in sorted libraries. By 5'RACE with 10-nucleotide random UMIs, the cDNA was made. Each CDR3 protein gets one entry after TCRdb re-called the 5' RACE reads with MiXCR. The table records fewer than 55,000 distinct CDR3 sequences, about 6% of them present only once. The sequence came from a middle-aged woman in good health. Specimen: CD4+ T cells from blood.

CDR3 residues: CASSPSDLSYEQYF. The CDR3 DNA sequence: TGTGCCAGCAGCCCCTCGGACCTTTCCTACGAGCAGTACTTC. The chain combines TRBV28 with TRBJ2-7; D is uncertain. V lost 6 bases to trimming and J lost 1 base, with 13 bases between them. There are 14 residues in the CDR3. Germline V gives CDR1 MDHEN, CDR2 SYDVKM.